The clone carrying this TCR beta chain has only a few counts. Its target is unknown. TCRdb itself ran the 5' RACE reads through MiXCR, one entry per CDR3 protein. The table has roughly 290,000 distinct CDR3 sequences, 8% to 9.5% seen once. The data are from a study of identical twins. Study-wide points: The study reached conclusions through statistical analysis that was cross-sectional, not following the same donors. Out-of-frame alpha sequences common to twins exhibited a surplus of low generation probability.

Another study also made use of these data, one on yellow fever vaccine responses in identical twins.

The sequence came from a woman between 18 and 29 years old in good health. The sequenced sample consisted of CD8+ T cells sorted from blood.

The CDR3 is CASSLTGPTDTQYF. The CDR3 nucleotides read TGTGCCAGCAGCCTAACAGGGCCCACAGATACGCAGTATTTT. The chain combines TRBV4-2 with TRBJ2-3, with D perhaps TRBD1 (6 bases). V gave up 4 bases and J gave up 2 bases, with 10 bases separating them. The CDR3 contains 14 residues. Germline values: CDR1 LGHNA, CDR2 YNFKEQ.